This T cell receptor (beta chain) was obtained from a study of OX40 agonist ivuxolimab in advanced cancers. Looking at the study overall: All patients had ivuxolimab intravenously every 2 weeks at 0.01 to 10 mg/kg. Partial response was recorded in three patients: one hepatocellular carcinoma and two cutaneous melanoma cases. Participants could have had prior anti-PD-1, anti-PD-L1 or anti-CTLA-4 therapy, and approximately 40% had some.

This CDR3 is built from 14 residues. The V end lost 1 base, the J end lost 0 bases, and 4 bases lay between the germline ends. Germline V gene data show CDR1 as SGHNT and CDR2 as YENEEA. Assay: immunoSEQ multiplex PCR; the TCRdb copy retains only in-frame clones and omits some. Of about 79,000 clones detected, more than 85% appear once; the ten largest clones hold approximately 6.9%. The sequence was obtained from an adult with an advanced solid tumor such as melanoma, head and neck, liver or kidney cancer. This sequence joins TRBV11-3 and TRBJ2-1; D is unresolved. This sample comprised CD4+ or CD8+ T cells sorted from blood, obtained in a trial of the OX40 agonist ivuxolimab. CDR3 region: CASSLGSSYNEQFF. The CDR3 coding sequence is TGTGCCAGCAGCTTAGGTAGCTCCTACAATGAGCAGTTCTTC.